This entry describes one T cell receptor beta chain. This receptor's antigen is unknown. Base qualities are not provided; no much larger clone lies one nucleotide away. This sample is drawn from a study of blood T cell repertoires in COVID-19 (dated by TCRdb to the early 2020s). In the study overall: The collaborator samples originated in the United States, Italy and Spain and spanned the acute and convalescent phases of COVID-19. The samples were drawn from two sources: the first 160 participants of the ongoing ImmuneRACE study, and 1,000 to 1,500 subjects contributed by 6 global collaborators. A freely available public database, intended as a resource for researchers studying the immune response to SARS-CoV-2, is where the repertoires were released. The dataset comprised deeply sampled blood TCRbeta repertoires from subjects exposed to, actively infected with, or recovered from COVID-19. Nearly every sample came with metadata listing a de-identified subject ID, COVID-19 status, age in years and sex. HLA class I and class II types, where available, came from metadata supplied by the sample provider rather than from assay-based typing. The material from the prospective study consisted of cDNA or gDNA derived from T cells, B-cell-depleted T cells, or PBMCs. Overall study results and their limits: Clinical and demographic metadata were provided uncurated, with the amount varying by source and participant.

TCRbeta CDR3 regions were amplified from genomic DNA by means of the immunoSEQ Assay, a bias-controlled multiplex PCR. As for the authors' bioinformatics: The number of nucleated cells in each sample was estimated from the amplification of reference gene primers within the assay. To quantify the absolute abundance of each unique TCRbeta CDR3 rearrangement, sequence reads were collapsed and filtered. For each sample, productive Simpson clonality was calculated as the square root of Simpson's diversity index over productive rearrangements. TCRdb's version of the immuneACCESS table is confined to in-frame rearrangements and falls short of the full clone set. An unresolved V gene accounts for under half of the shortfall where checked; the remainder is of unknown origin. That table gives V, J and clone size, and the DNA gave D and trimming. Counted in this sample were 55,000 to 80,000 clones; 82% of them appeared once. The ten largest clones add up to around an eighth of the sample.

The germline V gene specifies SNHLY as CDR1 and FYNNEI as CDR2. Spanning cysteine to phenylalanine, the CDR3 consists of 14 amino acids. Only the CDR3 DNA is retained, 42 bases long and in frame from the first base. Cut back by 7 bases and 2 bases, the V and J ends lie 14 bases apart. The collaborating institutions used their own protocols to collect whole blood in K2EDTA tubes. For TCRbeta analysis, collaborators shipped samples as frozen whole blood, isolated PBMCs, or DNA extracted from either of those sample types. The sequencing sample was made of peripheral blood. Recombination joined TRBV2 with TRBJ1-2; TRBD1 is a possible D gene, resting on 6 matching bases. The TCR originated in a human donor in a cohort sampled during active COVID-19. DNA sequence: TGTGCCAGCACCGTCGCAGGGGCCAACTATGGCTACACCTTC. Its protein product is CASTVAGANYGYTF. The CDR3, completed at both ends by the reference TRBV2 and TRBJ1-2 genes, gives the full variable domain EPEVTQTPSHQVTQMGQEVILRCVPISNHLYFYWYRQILGQKVEFLVSFYNNEISEKSEIFDDQFSVERPDGSNFTLKIRSTKLEDSAMYFCASTVAGANYGYTFGSGTRLTVV.